These 24 T cell receptor beta chains share one sample of origin, sequenced in a study of memory CD4+ T cells and cytomegalovirus serostatus. Single viable CD3+CD4+CD8-CD45RO+ cells were sorted as the memory CD4+ T cells. Only in-frame clones appear in the TCRdb table, and some are missing; sequencing was by immunoSEQ multiplex PCR. The table lists just under 40,000 clones, approximately 78% of them singletons. Input material: memory CD4+ T cells from blood. These receptors all come from an adult in good health and CMV-seronegative.

The gene calls are TRBV7-9 and TRBJ1-3; possible D gene TRBD1, 5 bases. Germline-derived CDR1 and CDR2 are SEHNR and FQNEAQ (reference sequence). Trimming pared 5 bases from V and 0 bases from J, leaving 11 bases between. This CDR3 is 15 amino acids long. The CDR3 here is CASSRTPASGNTIYF. CDR3 DNA: TGTGCCAGCAGCCGGACACCAGCCTCTGGAAACACCATATATTTT. The variable domain in full, completed from reference TRBV7-9 and TRBJ1-3, reads DTGVSQNPRHKITKRGQNVTFRCDPISEHNRLYWYRQTLGQGPEFLTYFQNEAQLEKSRLLSDRFSAERPKGSFSTLEIQRTEQGDSAMYLCASSRTPASGNTIYFGEGSWLTVV.

The V gene is TRBV19, the J gene TRBJ1-3; D is uncertain. Germline CDR1 and CDR2: LNHDA and SQIVND (reference sequence). The germline V and J ends were trimmed by 1 base and 0 bases, with 10 bases remaining between them. The CDR3 sequence is 16 residues long. The CDR3 sequence: CASSIGGVASGNTIYF. The CDR3 nucleotides are TGTGCCAGTAGTATAGGCGGAGTTGCCTCTGGAAACACCATATATTTT.

With respect to this clone: Relative to the germline gene, one junction end is altered; a read error may explain this. V gene TRBV6-6 combines with J gene TRBJ1-6; 7 nucleotides match TRBD1. The V gene's germline CDR1 is MNHNY and CDR2 SVGAGI (reference sequence). This CDR3 has 14 residues. The CDR3 coding sequence is TGTGTCAGCAGGGGGGGACGGCTGAATTCACCCCTCCACTTT. This gives the protein CVSRGGRLNSPLHF.

This clone is medium-sized (0.01 to 0.1%). V and J are TRBV30 and TRBJ1-1, with D unclear. Germline-derived CDR1 and CDR2 are GTSNPN and SVGIG (reference sequence). This CDR3 has 12 amino acids. With 2 bases removed from V and 0 bases from J, the gap between germline ends came to 4 bases. CDR3 residues: CAWSLMNTEAFF. For the CDR3, the DNA is TGTGCCTGGAGTCTAATGAACACTGAAGCTTTCTTT.

In this sample, this clone turned up a few times. The chain uses TRBV2 and TRBJ1-4, with 9 bases aligning to TRBD1. Germline V gene sequence: CDR1 SNHLY, CDR2 FYNNEI. The CDR3 is 14 amino acids. The V and J ends lost 2 bases and 15 bases, in that order; junction bases with no gene match: 10. CDR3 loop: CASSENSRQGVVFF. The CDR3 DNA reads TGTGCCAGCAGTGAAAATTCGAGACAGGGGGTTGTGTTTTTT.

The V call is TRBV20-1, the J call TRBJ1-5, with a possible D match to TRBD1 (6 bases). This CDR3 is built from 11 residues. Germline V gene data show CDR1 as DFQATT and CDR2 as SNEGSKA (reference sequence). V lost 5 bases, J lost 11 bases, and 13 bases lay in between. This chain's CDR3 is CSAFLGTSQHF. The CDR3, as DNA: TGCAGTGCTTTCTTAGGGACATCCCAGCATTTT.

The chain is built from TRBV14 and TRBJ1-1, with D hard to call. The CDR3 has 12 amino acids. V dropped 4 bases and J dropped 6 bases, with 9 bases sitting between them. Germline V CDR1 and CDR2: SGHDN, FVKESK. In DNA form, the CDR3 reads TGTGCCAGCAGCCCCAGCGGTGCTGAAGCTTTCTTT. It codes for CASSPSGAEAFF.

The rearrangement links TRBV11-2 to TRBJ2-7, with D tentatively TRBD1 (5 bases). CDR1 and CDR2 (germline): SGHAT, FQNNGV. V lost 7 bases and J 3 bases, leaving 16 bases between the germline ends. The CDR3 is 14 residues long. The CDR3 nucleotides read TGTGCCAGCACTACGACAGCGAGACTCTACGAGCAGTACTTC. As protein: CASTTTARLYEQYF.

The rearrangement links TRBV6-5 to TRBJ2-7, with D possibly TRBD1 on 6 matching bases. The germline V gene has CDR1 MNHEY and CDR2 SVGAGI. V was trimmed by 0 bases and J by 5 bases, leaving 14 bases between them. The CDR3 covers 15 residues. CDR3 sequence reads: CASSYSGRGLNEQYF. CDR3 coding DNA: TGTGCCAGCAGTTACTCGGGCAGGGGCCTTAACGAGCAGTACTTC.

The genes are TRBV19 and TRBJ1-1; 7 nucleotides agree with TRBD1. The ends lost 6 bases at V and 8 bases at J; junction bases unmatched: 9. Germline V CDR1 and CDR2: LNHDA, SQIVND (reference sequence). The CDR3 is 13 residues long. The CDR3 loop reads CASRRTGTGEAFF. CDR3 bases: TGTGCCAGTAGGAGGACAGGAACCGGAGAAGCTTTCTTT.

The V gene is TRBV9, the J gene TRBJ1-1, with 8 nucleotides matching TRBD1. The CDR3 has 14 residues. The V segment lost 3 bases and the J segment 5 bases; nucleotides outside the gene matches: 6. The germline CDR1 and CDR2 sequences are SGDLS and YYNGEE. CDR3 bases: TGTGCCAGCAGCGCTGGGACAGGTAGGACTGAAGCTTTCTTT. As protein: CASSAGTGRTEAFF.

The J gene is TRBJ1-4, the V gene TRBV7-8; D is undetermined. This CDR3 spans 15 amino acids. The germline CDR1 and CDR2 sequences are SGHVS and FQNEAQ. With 2 bases removed from V and 5 bases from J, the gap between germline ends came to 12 bases. For the CDR3, the DNA is TGTGCCAGCAGCTTAACCGGGAAGGTGAATGAAAAACTGTTTTTT. It translates to CASSLTGKVNEKLFF.

The chain has TRBV29-1 and TRBJ1-1, with TRBD1 as a possible D gene (6 bases). Trimming pared 6 bases from V and 8 bases from J, leaving 13 bases between. In germline, CDR1 is SQVTM, CDR2 ANQGSEA. The CDR3 contains 11 residues. This chain's CDR3 is CSVRGGGEAFF. The CDR3 DNA reads as TGCAGCGTCAGGGGAGGGGGGGAAGCTTTCTTT.

The chain is built from TRBV6-1 and TRBJ1-4, with D possibly being TRBD1 (5 bases). Looked up from germline, CDR1 is MNHNS and CDR2 is SASEGT. The length of the CDR3 is 13 residues. With 7 bases removed from V and 7 bases from J, the gap between germline ends came to 13 bases. CDR3 amino acids: CASKDKAIEKLFF. In DNA, the CDR3 is TGTGCCAGCAAGGACAAGGCAATTGAAAAACTGTTTTTT.

The chain links TRBV12-5 to TRBJ1-1; 9 bases are shared with TRBD1. CDR3 size: 16 residues. Germline CDR1 is LGHNT and CDR2 is FRNRAP. The V and J ends lost 0 bases and 1 base, in that order; junction bases with no gene match: 3. CDR3 protein: CASGLVWDRANTEAFF. The CDR3 DNA sequence: TGTGCTAGTGGTTTGGTCTGGGACAGGGCGAACACTGAAGCTTTCTTT. Complete variable domain (other parts from reference TRBV12-5 and TRBJ1-1): DARVTQTPRHKVTEMGQEVTMRCQPILGHNTVFWYRQTMMQGLELLAYFRNRAPLDDSGMPKDRFSAEMPDATLATLKIQPSEPRDSAVYFCASGLVWDRANTEAFFGQGTRLTVV.

This clone was seen a handful of times. CDR3 sequence (DNA): TGTGCCAGCAGCTTGGCCTCTGGAATTAAAGAGACCCAGTACTTC. Translation: CASSLASGIKETQYF. The chain combines TRBV5-6 with TRBJ2-5, with unresolved D. CDR3 length equals 15 residues. Trimming stripped 0 bases from V and 3 bases from J, with 12 bases between. Per germline, CDR1 SGHDT and CDR2 YYEEEE.

The chain joins TRBV5-4 to TRBJ2-5; perhaps TRBD1 as D (6 bases). The CDR3 has 15 amino acids. V was clipped by 0 bases and J by 2 bases, with 11 bases between them. Germline V gene lookup returns CDR1 SGHNT and CDR2 YYREEE (reference sequence). CDR3 amino acids: CASSLVVGQQETQYF. The CDR3 DNA follows: TGTGCCAGCAGCTTGGTAGTTGGACAGCAAGAGACCCAGTACTTC.

Only a few counts were recorded for this clone. V and J are TRBV23-1 and TRBJ1-1; D uncertain. TRBV23-1 is classed as an ORF, of uncertain function. The CDR3 totals 14 residues. Between the trimmed V and J ends, which lost 3 bases and 1 base, there was a span of 9 bases. CDR3 loop: CASSHHKGNTEAFF. The CDR3 DNA follows: TGCGCCAGCAGTCATCATAAGGGGAACACTGAAGCTTTCTTT.

This chain links TRBV6-5 with TRBJ2-7, with D tentatively TRBD1 (6 bases). CDR1 and CDR2 (germline): MNHEY, SVGAGI. The V end lost 0 bases, the J end lost 5 bases, and 11 bases lay between the germline ends. The CDR3 totals 14 residues. The CDR3 loop is CASSYSDRLHEQYF. Written as DNA, the CDR3 is TGTGCCAGCAGTTACTCCGACAGGTTGCACGAGCAGTACTTC.

This chain joins TRBV4-1 and TRBJ1-3; the D gene is possibly TRBD1 (5 bases). Between the trimmed V and J ends, which lost 3 bases and 0 bases, there was a span of 12 bases. The CDR3 spans 16 residues. Germline CDR1 and CDR2: MGHRA and YSYEKL. The CDR3 is CASSQPTESSGNTIYF. In DNA, the CDR3 is TGCGCCAGCAGCCAGCCGACAGAAAGCTCTGGAAACACCATATATTTT.

The chain joins TRBV2 to TRBJ1-2, with TRBD1 identical over 11 bases. The junction had 2 bases not matched to a gene; V was cut back by 5 bases and J by 6 bases. Germline V gene data show CDR1 as SNHLY and CDR2 as FYNNEI. The CDR3 extends over 13 amino acids. The CDR3 DNA sequence: TGTGCCAGCAGTCGGGACAGGGGGAATGGCTACACCTTC. Its translation is CASSRDRGNGYTF. The complete variable domain, with remaining parts taken from reference TRBV2 and TRBJ1-2, reads EPEVTQTPSHQVTQMGQEVILRCVPISNHLYFYWYRQILGQKVEFLVSFYNNEISEKSEIFDDQFSVERPDGSNFTLKIRSTKLEDSAMYFCASSRDRGNGYTFGSGTRLTVV.

The V gene is TRBV4-2, the J gene TRBJ1-2; perhaps TRBD1 as D (5 bases). V gave up 0 bases and J gave up 3 bases, with 14 bases separating them. The germline V gene has CDR1 LGHNA and CDR2 YNFKEQ. The CDR3 length is 16 residues. The DNA of the CDR3 is TGTGCCAGCAGCCAAGATTCGGGGCCCCCGCACTATGGCTACACCTTC. It is translated as CASSQDSGPPHYGYTF.

The rearrangement uses TRBV30 and TRBJ2-2; D is undetermined. V gave up 3 bases and J gave up 2 bases, with 7 bases separating them. Per germline, CDR1 GTSNPN and CDR2 SVGIG (reference sequence). This CDR3 region has 13 residues. Here the CDR3 DNA reads TGTGCCTGGAGGCGTGACAACACCGGGGAGCTGTTTTTT. Amino acid sequence: CAWRRDNTGELFF.

The CDR3 DNA reads TGCGCCAGCAGCTTGGCCTCTGCGGGGGGGTCCTACGAGCAGTACTTC. It yields the protein CASSLASAGGSYEQYF. The chain recombines TRBV5-1 with TRBJ2-7, with 9 bases that match TRBD2. The ends lost 0 bases at V and 1 base at J; junction bases unmatched: 5. This CDR3 comprises 16 residues. Germline V gene lookup returns CDR1 SGHRS and CDR2 YFSETQ.